This T cell receptor beta chain is from a study of cytotoxic CD8 clonotypes in ibrutinib-treated CLL. Clones were read by immunoSEQ multiplex PCR, and TCRdb kept only the in-frame ones, dropping some. The table shows around 70,000 clones, with 90% occurring only once. CDR1 and CDR2 from the germline V gene are SGHDN and FVKESK. Trimming removed 0 bases from V and 5 bases from J; junction bases left unmatched: 9. The length of the CDR3 is 17 residues. The chain employs TRBV14 and TRBJ2-5, with 10 bases identical to TRBD2. Specimen: PBMCs, collected after 12 months of ibrutinib treatment. This clonotype was obtained from a human donor with chronic lymphocytic leukemia. The CDR3 loop reads CASSQDSLAGVGETQYF. The CDR3 bases are TGTGCCAGCAGCCAAGATTCCCTAGCGGGAGTGGGTGAGACCCAGTACTTC.